This is a list of T cell receptor beta chains from one sample in a study of identical twins. TCRdb processed the 5' RACE reads anew with MiXCR; each CDR3 protein has one entry. The table includes under 900,000 distinct CDR3 sequences, roughly 18% detected once. The data also belong to a second study, concerning T cells expressing NK-cell markers.

Sequenced material: PBMCs. These receptor sequences come from a woman younger than 30 in good health. Both conserved end residues are part of each CDR3. Fields, in order: CDR3 protein, CDR3 DNA, D gene, J gene, clone size, CDR3 length, V gene. The D gene is left open where the match is weak. A clone size is listed for some rows: how often the clone was seen (once, few, many), or a class if it is expanded.

cdr3_aa: CASSPTGGYSYEQYF; cdr3_nt: TGTGCCAGCAGCCCGACAGGGGGCTACTCCTACGAGCAGTACTTC; d_call: TRBD1; j_call: TRBJ2-7; clone_size: -; cdr3_length: 15; v_call: TRBV27
cdr3_aa: CASRNRGGQPQHF; cdr3_nt: TGTGCCAGCCGAAACAGGGGAGGTCAGCCCCAGCATTTT; d_call: TRBD1; j_call: TRBJ1-5; clone_size: few; cdr3_length: 13; v_call: TRBV6-2/TRBV6-3
cdr3_aa: CASSPQGNGELFF; cdr3_nt: TGTGCCAGCTCACCCCAGGGCAACGGGGAGCTGTTTTTT; d_call: -; j_call: TRBJ2-2; clone_size: few; cdr3_length: 13; v_call: TRBV18
cdr3_aa: CSARRQFLETQYF; cdr3_nt: TGCAGTGCTAGAAGGCAGTTCCTGGAGACCCAGTACTTC; d_call: -; j_call: TRBJ2-5; clone_size: few; cdr3_length: 13; v_call: TRBV20-1
cdr3_aa: CAWSRRVAGSKVTDTQYF; cdr3_nt: TGTGCCTGGAGTCGGCGGGTGGCCGGGAGTAAGGTCACAGATACGCAGTATTTT; d_call: -; j_call: TRBJ2-3; clone_size: -; cdr3_length: 18; v_call: TRBV30
cdr3_aa: CASSPTWANQETQYF; cdr3_nt: TGTGCCAGCTCACCAACATGGGCCAATCAAGAGACCCAGTACTTC; d_call: -; j_call: TRBJ2-5; clone_size: -; cdr3_length: 15; v_call: TRBV18
cdr3_aa: CASWGRVNTEAFF; cdr3_nt: TGTGCCAGCTGGGGGAGAGTGAACACTGAAGCTTTCTTT; d_call: -; j_call: TRBJ1-1; clone_size: -; cdr3_length: 13; v_call: TRBV27
cdr3_aa: CAISDRAGTYEQYF; cdr3_nt: TGTGCCATCAGCGACAGGGCCGGAACCTACGAGCAGTACTTC; d_call: TRBD1; j_call: TRBJ2-7; clone_size: few; cdr3_length: 14; v_call: TRBV10-3
cdr3_aa: CASRSHGQQPQHF; cdr3_nt: TGTGCCAGCAGGTCTCACGGGCAACAGCCCCAGCATTTT; d_call: -; j_call: TRBJ1-5; clone_size: few; cdr3_length: 13; v_call: TRBV12-3/TRBV12-4
cdr3_aa: CASSPANTEAFF; cdr3_nt: TGTGCCAGCAGCCCCGCGAACACTGAAGCTTTCTTT; d_call: -; j_call: TRBJ1-1; clone_size: many; cdr3_length: 12; v_call: TRBV12-3/TRBV12-4
cdr3_aa: CASSLVGSGESADTQYF; cdr3_nt: TGTGCCAGCAGCTTGGTAGGTAGCGGGGAGTCTGCAGATACGCAGTATTTT; d_call: TRBD2; j_call: TRBJ2-3; clone_size: once; cdr3_length: 17; v_call: TRBV5-6
cdr3_aa: CASSHPFGGLSDTQYF; cdr3_nt: TGTGCCAGCAGCCACCCCTTTGGGGGCCTTTCAGATACGCAGTATTTT; d_call: -; j_call: TRBJ2-3; clone_size: -; cdr3_length: 16; v_call: TRBV7-9
cdr3_aa: CASSRDFSKAYEQYF; cdr3_nt: TGTGCCAGCAGCCGGGACTTCTCGAAGGCGTACGAGCAGTACTTC; d_call: -; j_call: TRBJ2-7; clone_size: few; cdr3_length: 15; v_call: TRBV3-1
cdr3_aa: CSARILADTQYF; cdr3_nt: TGCAGTGCTAGAATCTTAGCGGATACGCAGTATTTT; d_call: -; j_call: TRBJ2-3; clone_size: many; cdr3_length: 12; v_call: TRBV20-1
cdr3_aa: CATSRQGVNNSPLHF; cdr3_nt: TGTGCCACCAGCAGGCAAGGGGTGAATAATTCACCCCTCCACTTT; d_call: -; j_call: TRBJ1-6; clone_size: few; cdr3_length: 15; v_call: TRBV15
cdr3_aa: CASSLTGEQPQHF; cdr3_nt: TGTGCCAGCAGCCTGACAGGGGAACAGCCCCAGCATTTT; d_call: TRBD1; j_call: TRBJ1-5; clone_size: many; cdr3_length: 13; v_call: TRBV12-3/TRBV12-4
cdr3_aa: CAINIAGGPNEQFF; cdr3_nt: TGTGCCATCAATATAGCGGGGGGGCCGAATGAGCAGTTCTTC; d_call: TRBD2; j_call: TRBJ2-1; clone_size: few; cdr3_length: 14; v_call: TRBV6-1
cdr3_aa: CASRSGLAGRTDTQYF; cdr3_nt: TGCGCCAGCAGATCCGGACTAGCGGGGCGCACAGATACGCAGTATTTT; d_call: TRBD2; j_call: TRBJ2-3; clone_size: few; cdr3_length: 16; v_call: TRBV5-1
cdr3_aa: CATSRGTGGSGEQFF; cdr3_nt: TGTGCCACCAGCCGCGGGACAGGGGGCTCTGGTGAGCAGTTCTTC; d_call: TRBD1; j_call: TRBJ2-1; clone_size: -; cdr3_length: 15; v_call: TRBV15
cdr3_aa: CSARLRRTGGGRTTEAFF; cdr3_nt: TGCAGTGCTAGACTCCGTCGGACAGGCGGGGGAAGGACCACTGAAGCTTTCTTT; d_call: TRBD1; j_call: TRBJ1-1; clone_size: -; cdr3_length: 18; v_call: TRBV20-1
cdr3_aa: CASSLEAPGLVSHEQFF; cdr3_nt: TGTGCCAGCAGCCTAGAGGCCCCGGGACTAGTTTCCCATGAGCAGTTCTTC; d_call: TRBD2; j_call: TRBJ2-1; clone_size: -; cdr3_length: 17; v_call: TRBV7-9
cdr3_aa: CSAQDGAGESETQYF; cdr3_nt: TGCAGTGCCCAAGATGGAGCGGGAGAGTCAGAGACCCAGTACTTC; d_call: TRBD2; j_call: TRBJ2-5; clone_size: -; cdr3_length: 15; v_call: TRBV20-1
cdr3_aa: CASSESRLAGEQFF; cdr3_nt: TGCGCCAGCAGTGAGTCGCGGCTAGCCGGTGAGCAGTTCTTC; d_call: -; j_call: TRBJ2-1; clone_size: few; cdr3_length: 14; v_call: TRBV10-2
cdr3_aa: CAWTTSGSIYNEQFF; cdr3_nt: TGTGCCTGGACGACTAGCGGGAGCATCTACAATGAGCAGTTCTTC; d_call: TRBD2; j_call: TRBJ2-1; clone_size: -; cdr3_length: 15; v_call: TRBV30
cdr3_aa: CASRRTSGREDEQFF; cdr3_nt: TGTGCCAGCAGACGTACTAGCGGGAGGGAAGACGAGCAGTTCTTC; d_call: TRBD2; j_call: TRBJ2-1; clone_size: few; cdr3_length: 15; v_call: TRBV9
cdr3_aa: CASSGPSGGGEQFF; cdr3_nt: TGTGCCAGCAGTGGGCCGAGCGGGGGCGGAGAGCAGTTCTTC; d_call: TRBD2; j_call: TRBJ2-1; clone_size: -; cdr3_length: 14; v_call: TRBV6-1
cdr3_aa: CASTRANYGYTF; cdr3_nt: TGTGCCAGCACCAGGGCTAACTATGGCTACACCTTC; d_call: -; j_call: TRBJ1-2; clone_size: -; cdr3_length: 12; v_call: TRBV6-6
cdr3_aa: CASSQFLGNTIYF; cdr3_nt: TGTGCCAGCAGCCAGTTTTTGGGAAACACCATATATTTT; d_call: -; j_call: TRBJ1-3; clone_size: -; cdr3_length: 13; v_call: TRBV14
cdr3_aa: CASSVGEYGYGYTF; cdr3_nt: TGTGCCAGCAGCGTAGGAGAGTATGGATATGGCTACACCTTC; d_call: -; j_call: TRBJ1-2; clone_size: many; cdr3_length: 14; v_call: TRBV9
cdr3_aa: CASSLLQRITDTQYF; cdr3_nt: TGTGCCAGCAGCTTACTCCAGCGGATCACAGATACGCAGTATTTT; d_call: -; j_call: TRBJ2-3; clone_size: -; cdr3_length: 15; v_call: TRBV13
cdr3_aa: CASSWGNRAHTEAFF; cdr3_nt: TGTGCCAGCAGCTGGGGTAACAGGGCCCACACTGAAGCTTTCTTT; d_call: -; j_call: TRBJ1-1; clone_size: -; cdr3_length: 15; v_call: TRBV11-2
cdr3_aa: CASSFSVGTGGYNEQFF; cdr3_nt: TGTGCCAGCAGCTTTTCGGTCGGGACGGGGGGGTACAATGAGCAGTTCTTC; d_call: TRBD2; j_call: TRBJ2-1; clone_size: -; cdr3_length: 17; v_call: TRBV7-8
cdr3_aa: CATSASGDTQYF; cdr3_nt: TGTGCCACCAGTGCCTCCGGGGATACGCAGTATTTT; d_call: -; j_call: TRBJ2-3; clone_size: -; cdr3_length: 12; v_call: TRBV24-1
cdr3_aa: CASSSGTALIVTQYF; cdr3_nt: TGCGCCAGCAGCTCCGGTACGGCTCTTATTGTGACCCAGTACTTC; d_call: -; j_call: TRBJ2-5; clone_size: -; cdr3_length: 15; v_call: TRBV5-1
cdr3_aa: CASSLYRVPYNEQFF; cdr3_nt: TGTGCCAGCAGCTTATACAGGGTCCCCTACAATGAGCAGTTCTTC; d_call: -; j_call: TRBJ2-1; clone_size: -; cdr3_length: 15; v_call: TRBV11-2
cdr3_aa: CASSQGGPGEQYF; cdr3_nt: TGTGCCAGCAGCCAAGGGGGGCCCGGGGAGCAGTACTTC; d_call: -; j_call: TRBJ2-7; clone_size: few; cdr3_length: 13; v_call: TRBV3-1
cdr3_aa: CASSLVPHRGGYEQYF; cdr3_nt: TGCGCCAGCAGCTTGGTCCCCCACAGGGGAGGCTACGAGCAGTACTTC; d_call: -; j_call: TRBJ2-7; clone_size: -; cdr3_length: 16; v_call: TRBV5-1
cdr3_aa: CALESSYEQYF; cdr3_nt: TGTGCCTTAGAGAGCTCCTACGAGCAGTACTTC; d_call: -; j_call: TRBJ2-7; clone_size: many; cdr3_length: 11; v_call: TRBV30
cdr3_aa: CATSTNRGSSYEQYF; cdr3_nt: TGTGCCACCAGCACTAATAGGGGCAGCTCCTACGAGCAGTACTTC; d_call: -; j_call: TRBJ2-7; clone_size: few; cdr3_length: 15; v_call: TRBV15
cdr3_aa: CPRGASGRTDNEQFF; cdr3_nt: TGCCCTCGAGGGGCTAGCGGGAGGACGGACAATGAGCAGTTCTTC; d_call: -; j_call: TRBJ2-1; clone_size: -; cdr3_length: 15; v_call: TRBV21-1
cdr3_aa: CATTSRNPNTEAFF; cdr3_nt: TGTGCCACCACTTCGCGCAATCCGAACACTGAAGCTTTCTTT; d_call: -; j_call: TRBJ1-1; clone_size: few; cdr3_length: 14; v_call: TRBV24-1
cdr3_aa: CASSYAQGADTEAFF; cdr3_nt: TGCGCCAGCAGCTATGCACAGGGGGCTGACACTGAAGCTTTCTTT; d_call: TRBD1; j_call: TRBJ1-1; clone_size: -; cdr3_length: 15; v_call: TRBV5-1
cdr3_aa: CASNYPPDPTGELFF; cdr3_nt: TGTGCCAGCAATTACCCTCCGGACCCCACCGGGGAGCTGTTTTTT; d_call: -; j_call: TRBJ2-2; clone_size: -; cdr3_length: 15; v_call: TRBV6-2/TRBV6-3
cdr3_aa: CSARLTGNTGELFF; cdr3_nt: TGCAGTGCTAGATTAACGGGGAACACCGGGGAGCTGTTTTTT; d_call: -; j_call: TRBJ2-2; clone_size: -; cdr3_length: 14; v_call: TRBV20-1
cdr3_aa: CASRMGLAGGETQYF; cdr3_nt: TGTGCCAGCAGGATGGGACTAGCGGGAGGTGAGACCCAGTACTTC; d_call: TRBD2; j_call: TRBJ2-5; clone_size: many; cdr3_length: 15; v_call: TRBV6-1
cdr3_aa: CASSQQRGFNEQFF; cdr3_nt: TGTGCCAGCAGCCAACAGCGGGGGTTCAATGAGCAGTTCTTC; d_call: TRBD2; j_call: TRBJ2-1; clone_size: -; cdr3_length: 14; v_call: TRBV3-1
cdr3_aa: CASSYGASTDTQYF; cdr3_nt: TGTGCCAGCAGCTATGGGGCCTCTACTGATACGCAGTATTTT; d_call: -; j_call: TRBJ2-3; clone_size: few; cdr3_length: 14; v_call: TRBV7-2
cdr3_aa: CSALYSRSEQYF; cdr3_nt: TGCAGCGCCCTATACTCGAGGAGCGAGCAGTACTTC; d_call: -; j_call: TRBJ2-7; clone_size: few; cdr3_length: 12; v_call: TRBV29-1
cdr3_aa: CAWSQELSYNEQFF; cdr3_nt: TGTGCCTGGAGTCAGGAACTATCCTACAATGAGCAGTTCTTC; d_call: -; j_call: TRBJ2-1; clone_size: -; cdr3_length: 14; v_call: TRBV30